The 9 T cell receptor beta chains listed next were all sequenced from one sample in a study of T cells in Graves' hyperthyroidism and ophthalmopathy. Regions amplified from RNA transcripts were the TCR beta CDR3 regions. HTBI primers drove first-round RT-PCR of the TCR CDR3. TCRdb reanalysed the multiplex PCR reads using MiXCR and keeps one entry per CDR3 protein. The sample records hundreds of thousands of distinct CDR3 sequences, around 16% being singletons. Sequencing was done on a sample of blood. The receptors shown here come from a woman between 18 and 29 years old with Graves' hyperthyroidism.

This clonotype was detected ten times or more. The J gene is TRBJ2-3, the V gene TRBV9, with 9 bases matching TRBD2. In germline, CDR1 is SGDLS, CDR2 YYNGEE. There are 18 residues in the CDR3. Trimming at V came to 0 bases and at J to 6 bases, leaving 14 bases not matched to a gene. CDR3 sequence (DNA): TGTGCCAGCAGCGTAGGGCCCCCATATAGCGGGAGCATGGATACGCAGTATTTT. This codes for CASSVGPPYSGSMDTQYF.

This clonotype has at least ten counts. The rearrangement links TRBV24-1 to TRBJ2-1; TRBD2 matches 10 bases. Germline V gene data show CDR1 as KGHDR and CDR2 as SFDVKD. The CDR3 has 17 residues. With V trimmed by 4 bases and J by 10 bases, 15 bases remained unmatched. The chain's CDR3 is CATSDSTGTSASLEQFF. The CDR3 bases are TGTGCCACCAGTGACTCCACCGGGACTAGCGCCTCGTTGGAGCAGTTCTTC.

This clonotype was counted at least ten times. V usage is TRBV20-1 and J usage is TRBJ2-3, with D maybe TRBD1 (5 bases). There are 15 residues in the CDR3. CDR1 is DFQATT, CDR2 SNEGSKA, per germline (reference sequence). V shed 3 bases and J shed 2 bases, with 15 bases lying between them. The CDR3 region is CSASPFDRYTDTQYF. As DNA, the CDR3 is TGCAGTGCTAGTCCGTTCGACAGATACACAGATACGCAGTATTTT.

J is TRBJ1-2 and V is TRBV20-1; 10 bases align to TRBD1. Trimming at V came to 3 bases and at J to 8 bases, leaving 9 bases not matched to a gene. Germline V gene lookup returns CDR1 DFQATT and CDR2 SNEGSKA (reference sequence). The CDR3 has 14 amino acids. Written as DNA, the CDR3 is TGCAGTGCTAGGATGGGACAGGGGTCAGAAGGCTACACCTTC. Protein sequence: CSARMGQGSEGYTF.

Ten or more counts support this clonotype. The rearrangement joins TRBV7-3 to TRBJ2-7, with no clear D. V was cut by 5 bases and J by 2 bases, with 10 bases left in between. There are 13 residues in the CDR3. Germline V gene lookup returns CDR1 SGHTA and CDR2 FQGTGA. Written as DNA, the CDR3 is TGTGCCAGCAGCGTGGGCCCGGCCTACGAGCAGTACTTC. It specifies CASSVGPAYEQYF.

The V and J genes are TRBV14 and TRBJ1-5; the D is unclear. This CDR3 comprises 13 residues. CDR1 is SGHDN, CDR2 FVKESK, per germline. Between the trimmed V and J ends, which lost 2 bases and 5 bases, there was a span of 7 bases. In nucleotides, the CDR3 is TGTGCCAGCAGCCAAACCCGAGATCAGCCCCAGCATTTT. Its protein is CASSQTRDQPQHF.

The gene calls are TRBV19 and TRBJ1-1, with D tentatively TRBD1 (5 bases). Trimming cost V 4 bases and J 5 bases, with 11 bases left between them. The CDR3 is 13 residues long. The germline CDR1 and CDR2 sequences are LNHDA and SQIVND (reference sequence). CDR3 nucleotide sequence: TGTGCCAGTAGTACCGGGGCAACTACTGAAGCTTTCTTT. The encoded protein is CASSTGATTEAFF.

This clonotype was recorded at least ten times. The genes are TRBV3-1 and TRBJ2-3; 14 bases are shared with TRBD2. This CDR3 is built from 17 residues. Germline CDR1 is LGHDT and CDR2 is YNNKEL (reference sequence). V gave up 0 bases and J gave up 7 bases; unmatched junction bases: 6. The CDR3 region is CASSQDRTSGRIHTQYF. The CDR3 nucleotides are TGTGCCAGCAGCCAAGATCGGACTAGCGGGAGGATCCATACGCAGTATTTT.

This clonotype was seen ten or more times. V is TRBV30 and J is TRBJ2-1, with 9 bases matching TRBD1. This CDR3 contains 14 residues. The V segment lost 3 bases and the J segment 8 bases; nucleotides outside the gene matches: 8. CDR1 and CDR2 from the germline V gene are GTSNPN and SVGIG (reference sequence). CDR3: CAWSSTGGGDEQFF. The DNA for the CDR3 is TGTGCCTGGAGCTCGACAGGGGGTGGGGATGAGCAGTTCTTC.